A single sample gave rise to the 20 T cell receptor beta chains below, sequenced in a study of blood T cells in healthy people across ages. Sample-barcoded 5' priming and a J-beta primer mix drove a second PCR of roughly 7 to 11 cycles. TCRdb fed the 5' RACE reads into MiXCR, producing one record per CDR3 protein. This sample has about 580,000 distinct CDR3 sequences, with roughly 43% found just once. Sequenced material: blood. Source of these receptors: an older man in good health.

The rearrangement links TRBV29-1 to TRBJ2-3, with D perhaps TRBD1 or TRBD2 (6 bases each). V was clipped by 5 bases and J by 3 bases, with 12 bases between them. The CDR3 runs 13 residues. Per germline, CDR1 SQVTM and CDR2 ANQGSEA. CDR3 in DNA: TGCAGCGTTACCCCGGGGGCAACAGATACGCAGTATTTT. Its protein product is CSVTPGATDTQYF.

This chain connects TRBV6-5 to TRBJ2-2; D is unclear. Per the germline V gene, CDR1 is MNHEY and CDR2 is SVGAGI. The length of the CDR3 is 15 residues. Trimming cost V 0 bases and J 5 bases, with 10 bases left between them. The CDR3 loop is CASSYSGRLTGELFF. DNA for the CDR3: TGTGCCAGCAGTTACTCAGGGCGTTTGACCGGGGAGCTGTTTTTT.

This chain joins TRBV9 and TRBJ2-3, with a possible D match to TRBD2 (6 bases). V shed 4 bases and J shed 2 bases, with 14 bases lying between them. Germline lookup yields CDR1 SGDLS and CDR2 YYNGEE. The CDR3 consists of 15 residues. As DNA, the CDR3 is TGTGCCAGCAGCCCCCTCGGGACTTACACAGATACGCAGTATTTT. It codes for CASSPLGTYTDTQYF.

In this sample, this clonotype turned up many times. The rearrangement uses TRBV7-3 and TRBJ2-7; 10 positions match TRBD2. With 1 base clipped from V and 4 bases from J, the junction kept 4 bases outside the gene matches. The germline V gene encodes CDR1 SGHTA and CDR2 FQGTGA. The CDR3 has 15 amino acids. The CDR3 nucleotides read TGTGCCAGCAGCTTAAGTGCTAGCGGGAGATACGAGCAGTACTTC. Translation gives CASSLSASGRYEQYF.

The gene calls are TRBV20-1 and TRBJ1-6, with TRBD1 matching 7 bases. The germline V gene has CDR1 DFQATT and CDR2 SNEGSKA (reference sequence). CDR3 length: 15 amino acids. Trimming took 1 base from V and 7 from J; bases not matched to a gene: 7. CDR3 nucleotide sequence: TGCAGTGCTAGAGGACTGACAGGGTTGAATTCACCCCTCCACTTT. Protein: CSARGLTGLNSPLHF.

CDR3: CASSFSSGTSVDEQFF. The CDR3 DNA sequence: TGCGCCAGCAGCTTCTCATCCGGGACTAGCGTAGATGAGCAGTTCTTC. The chain is built from TRBV5-1 and TRBJ2-1; 10 bases agree with TRBD2. V was clipped by 2 bases and J by 8 bases; unmatched bases: 10. Germline CDR1 SGHRS, CDR2 YFSETQ. The CDR3 totals 16 residues.

The chain couples TRBV28 to TRBJ1-1; D uncertain. This CDR3 comprises 12 residues. Germline CDR1 is MDHEN and CDR2 is SYDVKM. V dropped 6 bases and J dropped 4 bases, with 9 bases sitting between them. CDR3 region: CASRLLGTEAFF. CDR3 in DNA: TGTGCCAGCAGATTACTGGGCACTGAAGCTTTCTTT.

This clonotype has more than one count but fewer than ten. The chain links TRBV3-1 to TRBJ2-7, with 7 bases that match TRBD2. This CDR3 comprises 18 residues. Losses at the gene ends were 4 bases for V and 0 bases for J; bases not matched to a gene: 15. The germline CDR1 and CDR2 sequences are LGHDT and YNNKEL (reference sequence). CDR3 amino acids: CASSPINPTSRSSYEQYF. The DNA of the CDR3 is TGTGCCAGCAGCCCGATTAACCCGACTAGCAGGAGCTCCTACGAGCAGTACTTC.

The chain's CDR3 is CASSQGIYDRGNSNQPQHF. In DNA form, the CDR3 reads TGCGCCAGCAGCCAAGGGATCTACGACAGGGGAAATAGCAATCAGCCCCAGCATTTT. The chain recombines TRBV4-1 with TRBJ1-5; 8 nucleotides line up with TRBD1. The CDR3 is made up of 19 amino acids. Trimming took 1 base from V and 0 from J; bases not matched to a gene: 11. Germline V gene lookup returns CDR1 MGHRA and CDR2 YSYEKL.

For this clonotype: A junction end diverges from the germline sequence, so it may reflect a read error. The V call is TRBV6-2 or TRBV6-3, the J call TRBJ1-1; D not certain. The CDR3 runs 12 residues. CDR1 and CDR2 (germline): MNHEY, SVGEGT. The CDR3 region has the DNA TGTGCCAGCAGTTACATGAACACGGAAGCTTTCTTT. Amino acids: CASSYMNTEAFF.

V usage is TRBV30 and J usage is TRBJ1-4; no firm D call. Germline-derived CDR1 and CDR2 are GTSNPN and SVGIG (reference sequence). This CDR3 spans 14 amino acids. The V end was cut by 0 bases, the J end by 8 bases, with 13 bases between. The chain's CDR3 is CAWSVGPTAEKLFF. CDR3 bases: TGTGCCTGGAGTGTCGGGCCTACGGCCGAAAAACTGTTTTTT.

This clonotype appeared a few times. This sequence joins TRBV5-6 and TRBJ1-5; 7 bases match TRBD1. Germline CDR1 SGHDT, CDR2 YYEEEE. This CDR3 has 15 amino acids. Trimming removed 1 base from V and 2 bases from J; junction bases left unmatched: 3. Here the CDR3 reads CASSLWRGRNQPQHF. CDR3 in DNA: TGTGCCAGCAGCTTGTGGAGGGGGCGCAATCAGCCCCAGCATTTT. The full variable domain, in which reference TRBV5-6 and TRBJ1-5 provide the parts outside the CDR3, is DAGVTQSPTHLIKTRGQQVTLRCSPKSGHDTVSWYQQALGQGPQFIFQYYEEEERQRGNFPDRFSGHQFPNYSSELNVNALLLGDSALYLCASSLWRGRNQPQHFGDGTRLSIL.

The chain couples TRBV20-1 to TRBJ2-4, with a tentative D call TRBD1 (5 bases). The end of the DNA fits TRBJ2-7 better, so the J call may be wrong. CDR3 length: 14 amino acids. Germline CDR1 DFQATT, CDR2 SNEGSKA (reference sequence). In DNA form, the CDR3 reads TGCAGTGCTAGGACCCCCGGTAGGGGCTACGAGCAGTACTTC. It translates to CSARTPGRGYEQYF.

The CDR3 DNA follows: TGTGCCAGCAGCTTAACCCGGCCAGATACGCAGTATTTT. This translates into CASSLTRPDTQYF. The chain links TRBV7-3 to TRBJ2-3, with D hard to call. Trimming took 0 bases from V and 4 from J, leaving 5 bases between them. The CDR3 runs to 13 residues. CDR1 SGHTA and CDR2 FQGTGA come from the germline V gene.

The chain employs TRBV20-1 and TRBJ2-1; D is tentatively TRBD1 or TRBD2 (5 bases each). V lost 6 bases and J lost 1, with 16 bases in between. The CDR3 runs to 15 residues. The V gene's germline CDR1 is DFQATT and CDR2 SNEGSKA (reference sequence). CDR3: CSAGDPGRSYNEQFF. The DNA for the CDR3 is TGCAGTGCCGGGGACCCGGGGCGATCCTACAATGAGCAGTTCTTC.

J is TRBJ2-7 and V is TRBV20-1; the match to TRBD1 covers 9 bases. Germline CDR1 DFQATT, CDR2 SNEGSKA (reference sequence). The trim removed 6 bases at V and 6 bases at J, leaving 18 bases unmatched. This CDR3 comprises 16 residues. CDR3 nucleotide sequence: TGCAGTGCCGATCCCGGGACAGGGAATGAGTTCTCCGAGCAGTACTTC. It translates to CSADPGTGNEFSEQYF.

The rearrangement uses TRBV10-3 and TRBJ2-1; 8 positions agree with TRBD1. Germline loops: CDR1 ENHRY, CDR2 SYGVKD. This CDR3 has 13 residues. J lost 7 bases, V lost 5 bases, and 4 bases had no gene match. The CDR3 reads CAISTYRGNEQFF. The CDR3 DNA sequence: TGTGCCATCAGTACTTACAGGGGGAATGAGCAGTTCTTC.

This clonotype was seen more than once but under ten times. The V gene is TRBV7-2, the J gene TRBJ2-4, with TRBD1 identical over 7 bases. Gene TRBJ2-7 matches the end of the DNA better, so the J call may be wrong. The CDR3 spans 14 residues. Germline V lookup: CDR1 SGHTA, CDR2 FQGNSA. The CDR3 DNA reads as TGTGCCAGCAGCTCGCGACAGGGTTTTTACGAGCAGTACTTC. Its translation is CASSSRQGFYEQYF.

This clonotype has only one observation. The chain combines TRBV5-5 with TRBJ2-5; D is undetermined. Trimming took off 2 bases at V and 2 bases at J, with 22 bases between the two ends. The CDR3 runs to 18 residues. The V gene's germline CDR1 is SGHKS and CDR2 YYEKEE (reference sequence). This CDR3 is CASSLFLILVSRQETQYF. DNA of the CDR3: TGTGCCAGCAGCTTATTTCTTATCTTGGTATCACGACAAGAGACCCAGTACTTC.

Turning to this clonotype: The junction departs from germline at one end; a sequencing error may be responsible. The rearrangement joins TRBV7-3 to TRBJ2-3, with TRBD2 matching 13 bases. This CDR3 spans 17 amino acids. Germline V CDR1 and CDR2: SGHTA, FQGTGA. Here the CDR3 DNA reads TGTGCCGGCAGCTTAAGCTTGGGACTAGCGGGAACAGATACGCAGTATTTT. This encodes CAGSLSLGLAGTDTQYF.